This T cell receptor beta chain appears in the sequencing data of a study of blood T cell repertoires in COVID-19. The overall study: Collection of acute and convalescent COVID-19 samples took place in the United States, Italy and Spain.

Per the original data handling: Amplification of reference gene primers provided the estimated nucleated cell counts. The table came from immunoSEQ multiplex PCR; TCRdb's copy has only in-frame clones and leaves some out. V, J and clone size reflect that table, while D and trimming were determined from the DNA. The sample lists a few hundred thousand clones; 86% were seen once. Looked up from germline, CDR1 is MNHNY and CDR2 is SVGAGI (reference sequence). V shed 2 bases and J shed 2 bases, with 10 bases lying between them. This CDR3 is built from 15 residues. Input material: peripheral blood. The origin of this receptor is a woman younger than 45 with active or convalescent COVID-19. The chain combines TRBV6-6 with TRBJ1-3; D is undetermined. For the CDR3, the DNA is TGTGCCAGCAGTTACGAGGCGGCCGCTGGAAACACCATATATTTT. Its translation is CASSYEAAAGNTIYF.